These 21 T cell receptor beta chains were all obtained from the same sample, sequenced in a study of cytomegalovirus exposure and HLA in healthy donors. The PCR used 60 Vbeta and 13 Jbeta primers. Generated by immunoSEQ multiplex PCR, the TCRdb table keeps only in-frame clones and is missing some. The table has 55,000 to 65,000 clones, approximately 80% seen once. The sequenced material came from PBMCs. All receptors derive from a woman in her thirties or forties in good health and CMV-seronegative.

This chain joins TRBV7-9 and TRBJ2-1; 11 positions match TRBD1. The CDR3 is 15 amino acids. Germline V gene data show CDR1 as SEHNR and CDR2 as FQNEAQ (reference sequence). J lost 9 bases, V lost 2 bases, and 6 bases had no gene match. CDR3 sequence: CASSLRVDRGLEQFF. For the CDR3, the DNA is TGTGCCAGCAGCTTAAGGGTGGACAGGGGGCTTGAGCAGTTCTTC.

V is TRBV15 and J is TRBJ2-7; 9 bases are shared with TRBD2. Germline CDR1 LNHNV, CDR2 YYDKDF (reference sequence). V shed 4 bases and J 1 base; nucleotides not matched to a gene: 5. The CDR3 loop spans 15 amino acids. The CDR3 protein is CATSKSSGASYEQYF. CDR3 in DNA: TGTGCCACCAGCAAGTCTAGCGGGGCTTCCTACGAGCAGTACTTC.

V usage is TRBV4-1 and J usage is TRBJ2-1; the match to TRBD2 covers 9 bases. V shed 3 bases, J shed 5 bases, and the junction held 5 bases outside the gene matches. Per the germline V gene, CDR1 is MGHRA and CDR2 is YSYEKL. CDR3 length: 15 residues. The DNA for the CDR3 is TGCGCCAGCAGCCATGGACTAGCGACTAACAATGAGCAGTTCTTC. Protein product: CASSHGLATNNEQFF.

This clone was seen a handful of times. The CDR3: CASRPQGAYYGYTF. The CDR3 region has the DNA TGTGCCAGCAGACCTCAGGGGGCCTACTATGGCTACACCTTC. V usage is TRBV28 and J usage is TRBJ1-2; 8 nucleotides line up with TRBD1. Trimming took 6 bases from V and 3 from J; bases not matched to a gene: 6. There are 14 residues in the CDR3. CDR1 and CDR2 from the germline V gene are MDHEN and SYDVKM.

The CDR3 loop is CASSPLAVPYEAFF. The CDR3 nucleotides read TGTGCCAGCAGCCCCCTAGCTGTCCCTTATGAAGCTTTCTTT. The rearrangement joins TRBV9 to TRBJ1-1; D unclear. Per the germline V gene, CDR1 is SGDLS and CDR2 is YYNGEE. Trimming pared 4 bases from V and 7 bases from J, leaving 17 bases between. The CDR3 length is 14 residues.

This chain connects TRBV7-6 to TRBJ2-7; D not certain. The CDR3 consists of 14 residues. CDR1 and CDR2 from the germline V gene are SGHVS and FNYEAQ. Trimming removed 1 base at V and 0 bases at J, with 7 bases between. The CDR3 sequence is CASSLDTDSYEQYF. CDR3 in DNA: TGTGCCAGCAGCTTAGACACAGACTCCTACGAGCAGTACTTC.

This CDR3 is CASSQGAQGLSYEQYF. CDR3 DNA: TGTGCCAGCAGCCAAGGTGCGCAGGGTCTCTCCTACGAGCAGTACTTC. The V call is TRBV4-2, the J call TRBJ2-7; D possibly corresponds to TRBD1 (5 bases). The germline CDR1 and CDR2 sequences are LGHNA and YNFKEQ. V dropped 1 base and J dropped 0 bases, with 13 bases sitting between them. The CDR3 is made up of 16 amino acids.

The chain has TRBV2 and TRBJ2-7, with 8 bases that match TRBD1. CDR1 SNHLY and CDR2 FYNNEI come from the germline V gene. V lost 4 bases, J lost 6 bases, and 2 bases stayed unmatched. CDR3 length: 12 amino acids. CDR3 nucleotide sequence: TGTGCCAGCAGTGGGACAGGGCCCGAGCAGTACTTC. Amino acid sequence: CASSGTGPEQYF.

The V gene is TRBV5-1, the J gene TRBJ1-2, with D possibly matching TRBD1 (5 bases). V was trimmed by 2 bases and J by 2 bases, leaving 10 bases between them. The CDR3 spans 14 residues. Germline V gene lookup returns CDR1 SGHRS and CDR2 YFSETQ. The CDR3 protein is CASSLERGNYGYTF. Written as DNA, the CDR3 is TGCGCCAGCAGCTTAGAAAGGGGCAACTATGGCTACACCTTC.

V is TRBV18 and J is TRBJ2-7, with 7 bases that match TRBD1. Trimming at V came to 2 bases and at J to 5 bases, leaving 6 bases not matched to a gene. Germline V gives CDR1 KGHSH, CDR2 LQKENI. The CDR3 is 14 residues long. As DNA, the CDR3 is TGTGCCAGCTCACCAGTGACAGGGTTTAACGAGCAGTACTTC. Translating it yields CASSPVTGFNEQYF.

This clone showed up just a few times. This sequence joins TRBV6-6 and TRBJ2-2; perhaps TRBD2 as D (6 bases). This CDR3 is built from 14 residues. Germline V CDR1 and CDR2: MNHNY, SVGAGI (reference sequence). V lost 6 bases and J lost 8, with 16 bases in between. The CDR3 bases are TGTGCCAGCAGGCCGGACTATCCTCGAGGGGAGCTGTTTTTT. It is translated as CASRPDYPRGELFF.

With respect to this clone: An end of the junction does not agree with germline; a read error may underlie this. The chain carries TRBV28 and TRBJ2-3; TRBD2 matches 10 bases. Germline V gives CDR1 MDHEN, CDR2 SYDVKM. The CDR3 sequence is 16 residues long. The CDR3 sequence is CASSFRLGAGGPSADF. The CDR3 coding sequence is TGTGCCAGCAGTTTCCGACTCGGAGCGGGAGGGCCCTCTGCTGATTTT.

As regards this clone: At one of its ends the junction is not consistent with the germline gene, which may arise from a read error. The chain joins TRBV19 to TRBJ2-1, with D possibly being TRBD1 (6 bases). This CDR3 is built from 14 residues. CDR1 is LNHDA, CDR2 SQIVND, per germline (reference sequence). In DNA, the CDR3 is TGTGCCAGTGGTATTAGTCAGGGGAACGATGAGCAGTTCTTC. This codes for CASGISQGNDEQFF.

The V call is TRBV28, the J call TRBJ2-1; D is perhaps TRBD2 (6 bases). This CDR3 is built from 15 residues. CDR1 is MDHEN and CDR2 is SYDVKM in the germline V gene. The ends were cut back, 5 bases at V and 7 bases at J, with 18 bases in the middle. CDR3 sequence reads: CASSVEGRRKNEQFF. CDR3 nucleotides: TGTGCCAGCAGTGTGGAGGGAAGGAGGAAAAATGAGCAGTTCTTC.

The V call is TRBV28, the J call TRBJ1-3, with D possibly being TRBD1 (6 bases). Trimming cost V 7 bases and J 1 base, with 11 bases left between them. The CDR3 is made up of 14 amino acids. The germline V gene has CDR1 MDHEN and CDR2 SYDVKM. The DNA for the CDR3 is TGTGCCAGCATAAACAGGGCATCTGGAAACACCATATATTTT. Translation gives CASINRASGNTIYF.

The rearrangement links TRBV7-3 to TRBJ2-2; the D gene is possibly TRBD2 (5 bases). The CDR3 contains 14 residues. V was shortened by 1 base and J by 6 bases, with 9 bases between the two germline ends. Germline CDR1 and CDR2: SGHTA and FQGTGA. The CDR3 bases are TGTGCCAGCAGCTTAATGCCGGGATCCGGGGAGCTGTTTTTT. Its translation is CASSLMPGSGELFF.

The genes are TRBV2 and TRBJ2-7; TRBD2 matches 8 bases. Germline lookup yields CDR1 SNHLY and CDR2 FYNNEI. This CDR3 has 14 residues. V was clipped by 8 bases and J by 3 bases; unmatched bases: 9. CDR3 loop: CASSRAGEGYEQYF. The CDR3 coding sequence is TGTGCCAGCTCCCGAGCGGGAGAGGGCTACGAGCAGTACTTC.

This clone has a handful of counts. The V and J genes are TRBV7-3 and TRBJ1-1; D is undetermined. Trimming cost V 1 base and J 11 bases, with 14 bases left between them. This CDR3 is 13 amino acids long. CDR1 and CDR2 (germline): SGHTA, FQGTGA. The CDR3 DNA is TGTGCCAGCAGCTTAATACGGGGAGGGTTGGCTTTCTTT. This sequence encodes CASSLIRGGLAFF.

The chain carries TRBV19 and TRBJ1-1; D may be TRBD1 (5 bases). V was shortened by 2 bases and J by 1 base, with 14 bases between the two germline ends. The CDR3 is 16 amino acids. Germline CDR1 is LNHDA and CDR2 is SQIVND (reference sequence). This CDR3 is CASSISPQGSNTEAFF. The CDR3 bases are TGTGCCAGTAGTATAAGCCCTCAGGGCTCGAACACTGAAGCTTTCTTT. Full variable domain (rest looked up from reference TRBV19 and TRBJ1-1): DGGITQSPKYLFRKEGQNVTLSCEQNLNHDAMYWYRQDPGQGLRLIYYSQIVNDFQKGDIAEGYSVSREKKESFPLTVTSAQKNPTAFYLCASSISPQGSNTEAFFGQGTRLTVV.

The genes are TRBV5-1 and TRBJ2-1; 7 bases line up with TRBD2. V lost 0 bases and J lost 4; bases outside the gene matches: 7. Germline V gene sequence: CDR1 SGHRS, CDR2 YFSETQ. The CDR3 runs to 16 residues. The CDR3 nucleotides read TGCGCCAGCAGCTTGGCCGGAGCGGGGCTATACAATGAGCAGTTCTTC. Translation: CASSLAGAGLYNEQFF.

Remarks on this clone: Germline is not matched at one junction end, which may reflect a read error. The CDR3 DNA sequence: TGTTCCAGCAGCTTAGCGTCCGGGAGCGGAGAAAGAAACACCGGGGAGCTGTTTTTT. This codes for CSSSLASGSGERNTGELFF. This chain connects TRBV7-9 to TRBJ2-2; maybe TRBD2 (6 bases). The CDR3 spans 19 residues. Germline V CDR1 and CDR2: SEHNR, FQNEAQ (reference sequence).